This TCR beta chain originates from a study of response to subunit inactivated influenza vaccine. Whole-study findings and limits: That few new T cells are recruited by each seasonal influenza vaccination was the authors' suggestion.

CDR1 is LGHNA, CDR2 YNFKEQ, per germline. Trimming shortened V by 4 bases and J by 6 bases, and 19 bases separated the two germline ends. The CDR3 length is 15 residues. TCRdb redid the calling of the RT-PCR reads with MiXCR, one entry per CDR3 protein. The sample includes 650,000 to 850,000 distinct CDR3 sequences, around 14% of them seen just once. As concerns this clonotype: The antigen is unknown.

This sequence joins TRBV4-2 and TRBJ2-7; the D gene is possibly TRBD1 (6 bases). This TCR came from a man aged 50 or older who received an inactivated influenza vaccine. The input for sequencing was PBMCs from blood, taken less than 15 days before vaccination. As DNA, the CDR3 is TGTGCCAGCAGCCTTAACAGGGATGGGGTCGGCGAGCAGTACTTC. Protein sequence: CASSLNRDGVGEQYF.